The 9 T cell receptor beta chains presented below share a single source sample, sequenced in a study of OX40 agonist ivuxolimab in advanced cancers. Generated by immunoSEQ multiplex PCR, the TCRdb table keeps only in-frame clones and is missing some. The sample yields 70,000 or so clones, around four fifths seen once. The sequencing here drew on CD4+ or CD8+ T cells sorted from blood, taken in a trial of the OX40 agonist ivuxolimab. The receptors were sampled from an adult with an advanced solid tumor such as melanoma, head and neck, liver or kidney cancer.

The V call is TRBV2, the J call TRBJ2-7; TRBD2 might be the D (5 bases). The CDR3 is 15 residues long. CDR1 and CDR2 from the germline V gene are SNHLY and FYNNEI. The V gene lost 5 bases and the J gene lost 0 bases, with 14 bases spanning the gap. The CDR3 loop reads CASSSSLTSSYEQYF. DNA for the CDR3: TGTGCCAGCAGTTCTTCCCTCACTAGCTCCTACGAGCAGTACTTC.

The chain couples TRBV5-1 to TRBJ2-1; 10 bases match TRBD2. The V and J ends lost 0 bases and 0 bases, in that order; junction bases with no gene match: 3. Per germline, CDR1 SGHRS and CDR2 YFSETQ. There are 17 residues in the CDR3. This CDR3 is CASSLGLAGLSYNEQFF. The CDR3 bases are TGCGCCAGCAGCTTGGGACTAGCGGGTCTCTCCTACAATGAGCAGTTCTTC.

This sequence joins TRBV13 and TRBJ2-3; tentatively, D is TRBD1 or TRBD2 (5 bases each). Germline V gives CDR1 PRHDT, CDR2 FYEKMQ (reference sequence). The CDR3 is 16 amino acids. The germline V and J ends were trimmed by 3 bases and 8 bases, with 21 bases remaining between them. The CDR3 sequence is CASSFLRDRGVGTQYF. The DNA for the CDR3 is TGTGCCAGCAGCTTCCTCCGGGACCGCGGTGTTGGTACGCAGTATTTT.

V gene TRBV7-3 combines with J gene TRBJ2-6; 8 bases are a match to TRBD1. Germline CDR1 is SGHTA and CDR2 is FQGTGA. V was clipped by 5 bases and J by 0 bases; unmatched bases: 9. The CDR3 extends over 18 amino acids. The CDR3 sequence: CASSPIDRGSSGANVLTF. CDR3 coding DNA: TGTGCCAGCAGCCCTATCGACAGGGGAAGCTCTGGGGCCAACGTCCTGACTTTC.

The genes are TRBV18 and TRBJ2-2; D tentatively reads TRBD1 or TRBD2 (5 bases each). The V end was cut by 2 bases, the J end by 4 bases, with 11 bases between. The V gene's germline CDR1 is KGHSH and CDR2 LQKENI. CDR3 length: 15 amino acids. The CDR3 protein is CASSPGGRGTGELFF. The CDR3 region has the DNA TGTGCCAGCTCACCAGGGGGTCGTGGCACCGGGGAGCTGTTTTTT. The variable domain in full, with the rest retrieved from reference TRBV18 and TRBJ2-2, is NAGVMQNPRHLVRRRGQEARLRCSPMKGHSHVYWYRQLPEEGLKFMVYLQKENIIDESGMPKERFSAEFPKEGPSILRIQQVVRGDSAAYFCASSPGGRGTGELFFGEGSRLTVL.

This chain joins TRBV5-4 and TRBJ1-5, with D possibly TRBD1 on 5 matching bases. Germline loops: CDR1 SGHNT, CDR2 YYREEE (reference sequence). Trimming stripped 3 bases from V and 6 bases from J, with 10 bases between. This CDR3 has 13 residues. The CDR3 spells CASSSGRGQPQHF. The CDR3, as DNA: TGTGCCAGCAGCTCGGGACGGGGTCAGCCCCAGCATTTT. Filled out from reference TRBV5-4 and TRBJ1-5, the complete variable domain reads ETGVTQSPTHLIKTRGQQVTLRCSSQSGHNTVSWYQQALGQGPQFIFQYYREEENGRGNFPPRFSGLQFPNYSSELNVNALELDDSALYLCASSSGRGQPQHFGDGTRLSIL.

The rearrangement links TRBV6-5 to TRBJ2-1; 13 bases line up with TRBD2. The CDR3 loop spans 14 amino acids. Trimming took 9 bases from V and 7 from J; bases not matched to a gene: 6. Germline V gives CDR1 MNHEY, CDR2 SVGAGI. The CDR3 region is CASSGTSGVNEQFF. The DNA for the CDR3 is TGTGCCAGTTCCGGGACTAGCGGGGTTAATGAGCAGTTCTTC.

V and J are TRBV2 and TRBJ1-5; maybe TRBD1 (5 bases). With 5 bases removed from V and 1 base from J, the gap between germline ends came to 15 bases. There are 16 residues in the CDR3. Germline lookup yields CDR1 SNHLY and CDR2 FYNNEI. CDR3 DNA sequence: TGTGCCAGCAGTCCCAGACAGAGTCGAAGCAATCAGCCCCAGCATTTT. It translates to CASSPRQSRSNQPQHF.

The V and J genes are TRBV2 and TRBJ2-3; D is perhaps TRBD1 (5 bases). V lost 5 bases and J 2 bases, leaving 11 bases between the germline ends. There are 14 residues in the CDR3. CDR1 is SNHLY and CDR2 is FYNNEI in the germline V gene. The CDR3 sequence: CASSSGHPTDTQYF. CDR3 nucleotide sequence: TGTGCCAGCAGTTCAGGGCACCCCACAGATACGCAGTATTTT.